This T cell receptor beta chain was identified during a study of cytotoxic CD8 clonotypes in ibrutinib-treated CLL. Whole-study results and caveats: Sample timing was unmatched between remission and later-progressing patients; lymph nodes unstudied.

On this clone: Its antigen is not identified.

Sequenced by immunoSEQ multiplex PCR; TCRdb stores in-frame clones only, minus some. The sample lists fewer than 150,000 clones, around 80% occurring once. Per germline, CDR1 SGHTA and CDR2 FQGNSA. Trimming cost V 5 bases and J 4 bases, with 17 bases left between them. The CDR3 is made up of 15 amino acids. This receptor was obtained from a human donor with chronic lymphocytic leukemia. Sample: PBMCs, taken after 24 months of ibrutinib treatment. V and J are TRBV7-2 and TRBJ1-1, with D uncertain. In DNA form, the CDR3 reads TGTGCCAGCAGCCCCCAAGAGGCGGAGAGCACTGAAGCTTTCTTT. Its translation is CASSPQEAESTEAFF.